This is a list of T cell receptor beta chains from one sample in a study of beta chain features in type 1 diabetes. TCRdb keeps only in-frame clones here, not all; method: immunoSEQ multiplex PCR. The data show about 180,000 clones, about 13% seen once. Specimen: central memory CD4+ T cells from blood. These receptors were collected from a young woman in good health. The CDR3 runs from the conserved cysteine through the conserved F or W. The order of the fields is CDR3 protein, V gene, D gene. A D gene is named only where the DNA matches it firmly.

CASSFPGTANTEAFF	TRBV28	TRBD1
CASSQVRARDGYTF	TRBV4-1	.
CASSPQGGNTGELFF	TRBV19	.
CATSRAGTSVNEQFF	TRBV15	TRBD2
CASSLRGQGETTEAFF	TRBV5-1	TRBD1
CASSHRGTANTGELFF	TRBV28	TRBD1
CASSPRGRGSYEQYF	TRBV18	.
CSADWEAEAFF	TRBV20-1	.
CASSQEQGGRGEQFF	TRBV4-1	TRBD1
CAWSRRDIGYTF	TRBV30	.
CASSLSGTGTLNTEAFF	TRBV5-1	TRBD1
CASIGNIRGTETQYF	TRBV28	.
CAWSSGSYSNQPQHF	TRBV30	.
CASSQEGRYNEQFF	TRBV28	.
CSVGTQGNTGELFF	TRBV29-1	.
CASSLAPGGGYNEQFF	TRBV5-1	TRBD2
CASSLGVGGGPGEQFF	TRBV5-4	TRBD2
CSASLGGTQYF	TRBV20-1	.
CASSEAGDIKNIQYF	TRBV6-1	.
CSVEGRGRSYGYTF	TRBV29-1	TRBD1
CASSLRRSGETQYF	TRBV6-1	.
CASSLSGDEQYF	TRBV7-9	.
CASSDRLGGELFF	TRBV6-1	.
CAWSLTGNGYTF	TRBV30	.
CSALSDRLDEQYF	TRBV29-1	TRBD1
CSPELEPTYEQYF	TRBV29-1	.
CASSVVASYEQFF	TRBV9	.
CASSWQAGAETQYF	TRBV7-6	TRBD2
CASSLAAGGSDTQYF	TRBV5-1	TRBD2
CASSPNTDTQYF	TRBV6-5	.
CSVDFRGRTEQYF	TRBV29-1	TRBD1
CASSLMGHAYEQYF	TRBV7-3	.
CASRPGTSGRRGEQFF	TRBV5-4	TRBD2
CSASDNEQFF	TRBV20-1	.